One sample yielded the 27 T cell receptor beta chains listed below, sequenced in a study of OX40 agonist ivuxolimab in advanced cancers. The receptor library was made with the immunoSEQ multiplex PCR assay. TCRdb re-hosts the immuneACCESS table, in-frame sequences only. Its copies lack some clones; in the studies checked, an unresolved V gene accounts for under half of them, and the cause for the rest is not known. For this sample there are tens of thousands of clones; around nine tenths appear just once. Around 2.8% of the sample rests with the top ten. The sample in question was CD4+ or CD8+ T cells sorted from blood, obtained in a trial of the OX40 agonist ivuxolimab. All receptors derive from an adult with an advanced solid tumor such as melanoma, head and neck, liver or kidney cancer.

This chain joins TRBV12-5 and TRBJ1-1; 10 bases agree with TRBD1. Germline V gene sequence: CDR1 LGHNT, CDR2 FRNRAP. Unmatched junction bases numbered 7, after V lost 4 bases and J lost 5 bases. The CDR3 is 15 amino acids. The CDR3 spells CASGSMTGGRTEAFF. CDR3 bases: TGTGCTAGTGGTTCGATGACAGGGGGCAGGACTGAAGCTTTCTTT.

The rearrangement joins TRBV15 to TRBJ2-3, with 13 bases that match TRBD2. Germline CDR1 LNHNV, CDR2 YYDKDF (reference sequence). The CDR3 is 17 amino acids. V was clipped by 1 base and J by 3 bases; unmatched bases: 4. CDR3 nucleotide sequence: TGTGCCACCAGCAGAGGGGAGACTAGCGGGAGGACAGATACGCAGTATTTT. Its translation: CATSRGETSGRTDTQYF.

This chain uses TRBV28 with TRBJ1-1, with unresolved D. Germline lookup yields CDR1 MDHEN and CDR2 SYDVKM. The V end lost 7 bases, the J end lost 2 bases, and 11 bases lay between the germline ends. The CDR3 contains 13 residues. The CDR3 DNA sequence: TGTGCCAGCATCCCGTCCCTCAACACTGAAGCTTTCTTT. This codes for CASIPSLNTEAFF.

This chain joins TRBV6-1 and TRBJ1-3; tentatively, D is TRBD1 (5 bases). With 3 bases removed from V and 0 bases from J, the gap between germline ends came to 9 bases. The CDR3 totals 15 residues. The germline gives CDR1 MNHNS, CDR2 SASEGT. CDR3 protein: CASSETGVSGNTIYF. In DNA, the CDR3 is TGTGCCAGCAGTGAGACGGGGGTCTCTGGAAACACCATATATTTT.

The chain has TRBV7-9 and TRBJ2-3; D gene unclear. The germline CDR1 and CDR2 sequences are SEHNR and FQNEAQ (reference sequence). V lost 8 bases, J lost 0 bases, and 9 bases lay in between. This CDR3 has 13 amino acids. The CDR3 protein is CASAGRSTDTQYF. The CDR3, as DNA: TGTGCCAGCGCCGGTAGGAGCACAGATACGCAGTATTTT. Filled out from reference TRBV7-9 and TRBJ2-3, the complete variable domain reads DTGVSQNPRHKITKRGQNVTFRCDPISEHNRLYWYRQTLGQGPEFLTYFQNEAQLEKSRLLSDRFSAERPKGSFSTLEIQRTEQGDSAMYLCASAGRSTDTQYFGPGTRLTVL.

The chain joins TRBV29-1 to TRBJ2-1; 14 bases are shared with TRBD2. V lost 1 base, J lost 7 bases, and 6 bases stayed unmatched. Per the germline V gene, CDR1 is SQVTM and CDR2 is ANQGSEA. The CDR3 extends over 16 amino acids. CDR3 DNA: TGCAGCGTTGAAGGGACTAGCGGGGGGCGGCGGAATGAGCAGTTCTTC. Translating it yields CSVEGTSGGRRNEQFF.

This clone was recorded only once. The chain links TRBV29-1 to TRBJ2-3, with D hard to call. The CDR3 has 14 residues. Trimming left V 1 base short and J 8 bases short, with 16 bases between. CDR1 and CDR2 from the germline V gene are SQVTM and ANQGSEA. CDR3 coding DNA: TGCAGCGTTGAAGGGGGAAGCCGCGTAGGTACGCAGTATTTT. It is translated as CSVEGGSRVGTQYF.

V gene TRBV5-1 combines with J gene TRBJ1-4; D gene unclear. This CDR3 is built from 12 residues. V lost 2 bases to trimming and J lost 11 bases, with 10 bases between them. Germline V CDR1 and CDR2: SGHRS, YFSETQ. This CDR3 reads CASSFNSGKLFF. CDR3 nucleotide sequence: TGCGCCAGCAGCTTTAATTCTGGGAAACTGTTTTTT.

The rearrangement links TRBV5-1 to TRBJ2-1, with TRBD2 matching 10 bases. From germline, CDR1 is SGHRS and CDR2 YFSETQ. This CDR3 is 14 amino acids long. V shed 4 bases and J 4 bases; nucleotides not matched to a gene: 2. The CDR3 DNA reads TGCGCCAGCAGCCTAGCGGGAGAATACAATGAGCAGTTCTTC. Amino acid sequence: CASSLAGEYNEQFF.

The chain carries TRBV7-9 and TRBJ1-1; the D gene is possibly TRBD1 (5 bases). The V and J ends lost 5 bases and 0 bases respectively, with 10 bases between them. Germline CDR1 is SEHNR and CDR2 is FQNEAQ (reference sequence). The CDR3 loop spans 14 amino acids. CDR3 nucleotides: TGTGCCAGCAGCCCGGGGGGTTTGAACACTGAAGCTTTCTTT. The encoded protein is CASSPGGLNTEAFF.

This clone was seen once. The chain combines TRBV15 with TRBJ1-5, with D maybe TRBD1 (6 bases). V was shortened by 0 bases and J by 7 bases, with 10 bases between the two germline ends. Germline V gene sequence: CDR1 LNHNV, CDR2 YYDKDF (reference sequence). This CDR3 spans 14 amino acids. The CDR3 DNA sequence: TGTGCCACCAGCAGAGATCAACAGGGCCAGCCCCAGCATTTT. Translating it yields CATSRDQQGQPQHF.

The rearrangement links TRBV2 to TRBJ2-7; D perhaps matches TRBD1 (5 bases). V was pared by 5 bases and J by 1 base, with 9 bases between. The CDR3 consists of 13 residues. The germline V gene encodes CDR1 SNHLY and CDR2 FYNNEI. The CDR3 DNA sequence: TGTGCCAGCAGTTTCGACAGATCCTACGAGCAGTACTTC. This sequence encodes CASSFDRSYEQYF. Variable domain in full (rest from reference TRBV2 and TRBJ2-7): EPEVTQTPSHQVTQMGQEVILRCVPISNHLYFYWYRQILGQKVEFLVSFYNNEISEKSEIFDDQFSVERPDGSNFTLKIRSTKLEDSAMYFCASSFDRSYEQYFGPGTRLTVT.

This chain links TRBV19 with TRBJ2-5; the D is unclear. Between the trimmed V and J ends, which lost 6 bases and 1 base, there was a span of 9 bases. The CDR3 sequence is 13 residues long. Germline V gene lookup returns CDR1 LNHDA and CDR2 SQIVND (reference sequence). In nucleotides, the CDR3 is TGTGCCAGTAGCTCGATTATCCAAGAGACCCAGTACTTC. It specifies CASSSIIQETQYF.

The chain is built from TRBV7-2 and TRBJ2-2; D call uncertain. V was pared by 5 bases and J by 1 base, with 5 bases between. The CDR3 has 13 residues. Germline V CDR1 and CDR2: SGHTA, FQGNSA. CDR3 loop: CASSLGNTGELFF. CDR3 DNA sequence: TGTGCCAGCAGCCTCGGGAACACCGGGGAGCTGTTTTTT. Full variable domain (remainder filled in from reference TRBV7-2 and TRBJ2-2): GAGVSQSPSNKVTEKGKDVELRCDPISGHTALYWYRQSLGQGLEFLIYFQGNSAPDKSGLPSDRFSAERTGGSVSTLTIQRTQQEDSAVYLCASSLGNTGELFFGEGSRLTVL.

This chain connects TRBV7-2 to TRBJ1-2; D unresolved. The ends were cut back, 2 bases at V and 5 bases at J, with 15 bases in the middle. Germline values: CDR1 SGHTA, CDR2 FQGNSA. This CDR3 region has 15 residues. CDR3 sequence (DNA): TGTGCCAGCAGCTTAATGCCACCCCCTAGTTATGGCTACACCTTC. Its protein is CASSLMPPPSYGYTF.

The genes are TRBV29-1 and TRBJ2-3; D is uncertain. The CDR3 covers 13 residues. Trimming took off 6 bases at V and 5 bases at J, with 15 bases between the two ends. CDR1 SQVTM and CDR2 ANQGSEA come from the germline V gene. The CDR3, as DNA: TGCAGCGTCGCCAACGGACCTAAAGATACGCAGTATTTT. It codes for CSVANGPKDTQYF.

This clone was observed a single time. The chain couples TRBV29-1 to TRBJ1-2, with no clear D. Germline CDR1 reads SQVTM; CDR2 reads ANQGSEA. The ends were cut back, 4 bases at V and 6 bases at J, with 12 bases in the middle. The CDR3 length is 12 residues. The chain's CDR3 is CSVGELRDGYTF. CDR3 coding DNA: TGCAGCGTTGGGGAACTAAGAGATGGCTACACCTTC.

The chain joins TRBV30 to TRBJ2-5; D remains ambiguous. CDR3 length: 12 residues. Germline CDR1 is GTSNPN and CDR2 is SVGIG (reference sequence). V was clipped by 3 bases and J by 4 bases, with 9 bases between them. In DNA, the CDR3 is TGTGCCTGGAGAAGATGGGGAGAGACCCAGTACTTC. It is translated as CAWRRWGETQYF.

The genes are TRBV28 and TRBJ2-1; the D gene is possibly TRBD2 (6 bases). CDR3 length: 12 amino acids. Germline V lookup: CDR1 MDHEN, CDR2 SYDVKM. The V and J ends lost 5 bases and 15 bases respectively, with 17 bases between them. In DNA form, the CDR3 reads TGTGCCAGCAGTCTACCGGCCGGGAGAGGGTTCTTC. Translation: CASSLPAGRGFF.

The rearrangement links TRBV6-5 to TRBJ2-7; no definite D call. The CDR3 spans 15 residues. Between the trimmed V and J ends, which lost 0 bases and 3 bases, there was a span of 12 bases. CDR1 and CDR2 from the germline V gene are MNHEY and SVGAGI. The CDR3 coding sequence is TGTGCCAGCAGTTACTCTGGGCTAGGACGCTACGAGCAGTACTTC. Residues: CASSYSGLGRYEQYF.

The chain joins TRBV5-1 to TRBJ2-1; no reliable D call. The CDR3 is 12 amino acids. The V gene lost 1 base and the J gene lost 9 bases, with 8 bases spanning the gap. CDR1 is SGHRS and CDR2 is YFSETQ in the germline V gene. This CDR3 is CASSLLLAEQFF. CDR3 nucleotide sequence: TGCGCCAGCAGCTTGCTTTTAGCTGAGCAGTTCTTC.

The V call is TRBV5-4, the J call TRBJ2-7; TRBD2 matches 10 bases. The CDR3 is made up of 14 amino acids. Trimming at V came to 5 bases and at J to 7 bases, leaving 9 bases not matched to a gene. Looked up from germline, CDR1 is SGHNT and CDR2 is YYREEE (reference sequence). CDR3 in DNA: TGTGCCAGCAGTCAGGGTACTAGCGGGGTTGAGCAGTACTTC. It specifies CASSQGTSGVEQYF.

The V gene is TRBV15, the J gene TRBJ2-1; TRBD1 matches 7 bases. Germline CDR1 is LNHNV and CDR2 is YYDKDF (reference sequence). The V gene end was trimmed by 5 bases and the J gene end by 4 bases; junction bases not matched to a gene: 11. The CDR3 covers 16 residues. The CDR3 nucleotides read TGTGCCACCAGCCGACACAGGGGTGAAGGATACAATGAGCAGTTCTTC. Amino acid sequence: CATSRHRGEGYNEQFF. Based on the CDR3 plus reference TRBV15 and TRBJ2-1, the full variable domain is DAMVIQNPRYQVTQFGKPVTLSCSQTLNHNVMYWYQQKSSQAPKLLFHYYDKDFNNEADTPDNFQSRRPNTSFCFLDIRSPGLGDTAMYLCATSRHRGEGYNEQFFGPGTRLTVL.

This chain uses TRBV28 with TRBJ1-6; the D gene is possibly TRBD1 (6 bases). Germline CDR1 reads MDHEN; CDR2 reads SYDVKM. V was cut by 3 bases and J by 0 bases, with 21 bases left in between. The length of the CDR3 is 20 residues. The CDR3 sequence is CASSFAGQGISSSYNSPLHF. The CDR3 DNA follows: TGTGCCAGCAGTTTTGCGGGGCAGGGGATTTCCAGCTCCTATAATTCACCCCTCCACTTT.

The chain is built from TRBV12-2 and TRBJ2-1; the table calls TRBD2, which could not be checked here. TRBV12-2 is a recognized pseudogene. CDR3 size: 16 residues. The CDR3 loop is CASRFPGREGPNEQFF. As DNA, the CDR3 is TGTGCAAGTCGCTTTCCGGGGCGGGAGGGACCCAATGAGCAGTTCTTC.

The rearrangement links TRBV28 to TRBJ2-1, with a possible D match to TRBD1 (6 bases). Germline assignment: CDR1 MDHEN and CDR2 SYDVKM. V lost 7 bases and J lost 9, with 25 bases in between. The CDR3 sequence is 16 residues long. The CDR3 nucleotides read TGTGCCAGCAAGGGTCCCCGATCCCGATACAGGGCTGAGCAGTTCTTC. Its protein is CASKGPRSRYRAEQFF.

This chain joins TRBV5-1 and TRBJ1-4; D is unclear. V was shortened by 0 bases and J by 4 bases, with 10 bases between the two germline ends. CDR3 size: 15 residues. The germline CDR1 and CDR2 sequences are SGHRS and YFSETQ. CDR3 sequence: CASSLEGLGNEKLFF. The DNA of the CDR3 is TGCGCCAGCAGCTTGGAAGGATTGGGTAATGAAAAACTGTTTTTT.